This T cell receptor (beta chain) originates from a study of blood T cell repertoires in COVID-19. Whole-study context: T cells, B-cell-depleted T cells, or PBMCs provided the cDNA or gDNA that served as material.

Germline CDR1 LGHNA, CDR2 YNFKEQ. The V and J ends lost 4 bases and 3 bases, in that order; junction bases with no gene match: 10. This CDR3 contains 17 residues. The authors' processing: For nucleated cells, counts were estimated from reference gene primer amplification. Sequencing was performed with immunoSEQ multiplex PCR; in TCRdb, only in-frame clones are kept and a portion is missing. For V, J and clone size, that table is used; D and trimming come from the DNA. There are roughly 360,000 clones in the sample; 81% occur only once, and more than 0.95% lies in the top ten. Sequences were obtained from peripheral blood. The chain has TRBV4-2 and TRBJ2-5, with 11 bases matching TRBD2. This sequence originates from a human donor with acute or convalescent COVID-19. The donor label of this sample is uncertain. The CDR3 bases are TGTGCCAGCAGCCCCGCGTGGGGACTAGCGGTCGAAGAGACCCAGTACTTC. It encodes CASSPAWGLAVEETQYF.